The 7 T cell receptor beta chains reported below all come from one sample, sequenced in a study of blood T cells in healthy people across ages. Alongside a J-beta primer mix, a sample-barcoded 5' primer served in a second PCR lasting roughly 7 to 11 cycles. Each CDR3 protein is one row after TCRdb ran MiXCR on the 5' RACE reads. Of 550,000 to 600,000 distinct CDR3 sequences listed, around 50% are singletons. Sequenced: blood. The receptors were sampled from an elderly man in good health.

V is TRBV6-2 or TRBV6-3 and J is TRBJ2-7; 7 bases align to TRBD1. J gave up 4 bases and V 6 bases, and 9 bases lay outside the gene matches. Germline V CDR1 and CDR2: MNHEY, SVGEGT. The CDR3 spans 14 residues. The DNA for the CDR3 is TGTGCCAGCAGAATGACAGGGTCCCGATACGAGCAGTACTTC. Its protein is CASRMTGSRYEQYF.

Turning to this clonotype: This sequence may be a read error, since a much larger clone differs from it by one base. The CDR3 spells CASSYTGGFNEQYF. In nucleotides, the CDR3 is TGTGCCAGCAGTTACACAGGGGGCTTCAATGAGCAGTACTTC. J is TRBJ2-5 and V is TRBV7-9, with TRBD1 matching 9 bases. This CDR3 has 14 residues. With V trimmed by 6 bases and J by 11 bases, 13 bases remained unmatched. Germline V CDR1 and CDR2: SEHNR, FQNEAQ (reference sequence).

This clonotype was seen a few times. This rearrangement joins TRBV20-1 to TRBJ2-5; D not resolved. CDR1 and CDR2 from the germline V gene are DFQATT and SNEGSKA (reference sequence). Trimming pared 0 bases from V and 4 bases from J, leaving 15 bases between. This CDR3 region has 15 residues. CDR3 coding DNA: TGCAGTGCTAGAGATCCCGGGTCAACGGGAGAGACCCAGTACTTC. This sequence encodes CSARDPGSTGETQYF.

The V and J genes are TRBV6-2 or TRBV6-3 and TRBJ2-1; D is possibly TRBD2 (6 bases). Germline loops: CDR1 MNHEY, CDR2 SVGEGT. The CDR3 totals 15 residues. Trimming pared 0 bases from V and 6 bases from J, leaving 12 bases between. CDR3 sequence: CASSYSRTTINEQFF. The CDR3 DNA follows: TGTGCCAGCAGTTACTCGAGGACTACCATCAATGAGCAGTTCTTC.

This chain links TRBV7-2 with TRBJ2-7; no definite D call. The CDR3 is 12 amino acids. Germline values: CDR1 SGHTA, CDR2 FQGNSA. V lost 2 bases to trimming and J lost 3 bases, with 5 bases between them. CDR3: CASSLNGYEQYF. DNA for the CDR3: TGTGCCAGCAGCTTAAATGGCTACGAGCAGTACTTC. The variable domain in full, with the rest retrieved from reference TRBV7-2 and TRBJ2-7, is GAGVSQSPSNKVTEKGKDVELRCDPISGHTALYWYRQSLGQGLEFLIYFQGNSAPDKSGLPSDRFSAERTGGSVSTLTIQRTQQEDSAVYLCASSLNGYEQYFGPGTRLTVT.

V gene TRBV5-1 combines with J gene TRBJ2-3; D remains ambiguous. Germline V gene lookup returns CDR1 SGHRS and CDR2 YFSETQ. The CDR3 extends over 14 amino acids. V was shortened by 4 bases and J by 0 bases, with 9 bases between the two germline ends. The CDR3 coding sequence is TGCGCCAGCAGCCATGCGGACAGCACAGATACGCAGTATTTT. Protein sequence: CASSHADSTDTQYF. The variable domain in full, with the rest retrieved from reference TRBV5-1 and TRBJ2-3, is KAGVTQTPRYLIKTRGQQVTLSCSPISGHRSVSWYQQTPGQGLQFLFEYFSETQRNKGNFPGRFSGRQFSNSRSEMNVSTLELGDSALYLCASSHADSTDTQYFGPGTRLTVL.

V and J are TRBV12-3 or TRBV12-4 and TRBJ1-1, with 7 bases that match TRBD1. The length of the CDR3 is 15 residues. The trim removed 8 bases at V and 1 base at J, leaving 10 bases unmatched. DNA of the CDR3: TGTGCCAGCCTTTCGACGGGACAGCCGAACACTGAAGCTTTCTTT. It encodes CASLSTGQPNTEAFF.